This record concerns one T cell receptor beta chain sequence. This entry is derived from a study of blood T cells in healthy people across ages. Between the trimmed V and J ends, which lost 6 bases and 11 bases, there was a span of 25 bases. Germline loops: CDR1 MDHEN, CDR2 SYDVKM. The CDR3 contains 15 residues. The use of a sample-barcoded 5' primer and a J-beta primer mix characterized a second PCR of roughly 7 to 12 cycles. The template-switch adaptor was a 5' adaptor with 12 random nucleotides. It tagged each cDNA molecule. TCRdb ran MiXCR on the 5' RACE reads and lists one entry per CDR3 protein. Among approximately 790,000 distinct CDR3 sequences listed, around two thirds were seen once.

The TCR sequence derives from a man aged 25-40 years in good health. Sequencing input: blood. The genes are TRBV28 and TRBJ2-5; tentatively, D is TRBD1 or TRBD2 (7 bases each). This chain's CDR3 is CASRRGGQPSGEQYF. As DNA, the CDR3 is TGTGCCAGCAGAAGGGGGGGACAGCCTTCGGGAGAGCAGTACTTC.